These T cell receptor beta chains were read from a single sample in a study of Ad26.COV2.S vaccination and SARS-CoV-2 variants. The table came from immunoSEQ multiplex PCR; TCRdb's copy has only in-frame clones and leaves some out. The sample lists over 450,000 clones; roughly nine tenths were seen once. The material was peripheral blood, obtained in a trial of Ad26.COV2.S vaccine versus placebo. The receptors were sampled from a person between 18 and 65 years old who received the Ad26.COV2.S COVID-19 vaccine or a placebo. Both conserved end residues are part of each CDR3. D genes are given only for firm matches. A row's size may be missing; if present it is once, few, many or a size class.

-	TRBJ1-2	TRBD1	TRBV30	TGTGCCTGGGCCCCGGACAGGGGGTCGCCGGGTGGTGGCTACACCTTC	CAWAPDRGSPGGGYTF
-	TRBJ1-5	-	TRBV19	TGTGCCAGTAGTACAGGGAGGGATGGCAATCAGCCCCAGCATTTT	CASSTGRDGNQPQHF
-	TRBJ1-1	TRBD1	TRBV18	TGTGCCAGCTCAGACAGGGGCACTGAAGCTTTCTTT	CASSDRGTEAFF
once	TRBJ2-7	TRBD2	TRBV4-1	TGCGCCAGCAGCCGCCTAGCGGGAGGCCCGGGGGAGCAGTACTTC	CASSRLAGGPGEQYF
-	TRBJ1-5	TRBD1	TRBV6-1	TGTGCCAGCAGTGAAGCACGGGACAGTCTTAGCAATCAGCCCCAGCATTTT	CASSEARDSLSNQPQHF
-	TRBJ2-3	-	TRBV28	TGTGCCAGCAGTTCGAAAACAGATACGCAGTATTTT	CASSSKTDTQYF
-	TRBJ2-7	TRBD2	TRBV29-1	TGCAGCGTTGGTGTTAGCGGGAGCTACGAGCAGTACTTC	CSVGVSGSYEQYF
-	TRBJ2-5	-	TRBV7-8	TGTGCCAGCAGCTTAGCAGCGACTAGGGGTGAGACCCAGTACTTC	CASSLAATRGETQYF
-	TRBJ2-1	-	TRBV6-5	TGTGCCAGCAAAACTGACAGGAGCTCCTACAATGAGCAGTTCTTC	CASKTDRSSYNEQFF
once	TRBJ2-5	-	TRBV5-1	TGCGCCAGCAGCTTTCTGGCCATGCAAGAGACCCAGTACTTC	CASSFLAMQETQYF
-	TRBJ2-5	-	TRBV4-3	TGCGCCAGCAGCCAAGATAGGGTTAGCGTTAAAGAGACCCAGTACTTC	CASSQDRVSVKETQYF
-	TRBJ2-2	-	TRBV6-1	TGTGCCAGCAGTGAGACAGGTACCGGGACACAGAACACCGGGGAGCTGTTTTTT	CASSETGTGTQNTGELFF
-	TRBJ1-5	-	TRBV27	TGTGCCAGCAGCCCTGGGCCTGGTAGGCCCCAGCATTTT	CASSPGPGRPQHF
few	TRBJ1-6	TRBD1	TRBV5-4	TGTGCCAGCAGCTTCGGAGGCCCGGGACAGGGTAATTCACCCCTCCACTTT	CASSFGGPGQGNSPLHF
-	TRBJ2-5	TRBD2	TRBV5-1	TGCGCCAGCAGCTTGGGGCTAGCGGGAACACAAGAGACCCAGTACTTC	CASSLGLAGTQETQYF
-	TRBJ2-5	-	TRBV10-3	TGTGCCATCAGTGCATTGGACCAAGAGACCCAGTACTTC	CAISALDQETQYF
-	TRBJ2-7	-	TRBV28	TGTGCCAGCACCAGTCCTGGGGCCTACGAGCAGTACTTC	CASTSPGAYEQYF
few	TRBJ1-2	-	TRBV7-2	TGTGCCAGCAGCTGGGACTTCGGTGGCTACACCTTC	CASSWDFGGYTF
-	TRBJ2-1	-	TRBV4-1	TGCGCCAGCAGCCAGAGTATGAGCCCGGAGCTCGGTGAGCAGTTCTTC	CASSQSMSPELGEQFF
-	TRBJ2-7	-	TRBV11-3	TGTGCCAGCAGCTTAGCCCCTGGTTACGAGCAGTACTTC	CASSLAPGYEQYF
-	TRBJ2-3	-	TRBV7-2	TGTGCCAGCAGTAAGTCCCCAGATACGCAGTATTTT	CASSKSPDTQYF
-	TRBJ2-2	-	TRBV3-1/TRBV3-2	TGTGCCAGCAGCCAAGACAGTTCCACCGGGGAGCTGTTTTTT	CASSQDSSTGELFF
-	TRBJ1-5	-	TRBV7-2	TGTGCCAGCAGCTTAGCTAGGACCACTAATCAGCCCCAGCATTTT	CASSLARTTNQPQHF
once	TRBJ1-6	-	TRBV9	TGTGCCAGCAGCGTGGACTTGGGACATGTAAGGGGATCACCCCTCCACTTT	CASSVDLGHVRGSPLHF